This T cell receptor (beta chain) was obtained from a study of OX40 agonist ivuxolimab in advanced cancers. For the study at large: Ivuxolimab was administered intravenously to patients at 0.01 to 10 mg/kg every 2 weeks. Study-wide results and caveats: Doses of 0.1 to 3.0 mg/kg were accompanied by clonal expansion of CD4+ and CD8+ blood T cells by week 6.

Libraries were prepared by immunoSEQ multiplex PCR; TCRdb keeps only in-frame clonotypes and omits some of them. The sample holds around 37,000 clones; more than 80% are singletons and the top ten take roughly 21%. Note on this clone: Its specificity is unknown.

Unmatched junction bases numbered 5, after V lost 0 bases and J lost 0 bases. The germline gives CDR1 LGHNA, CDR2 YNFKEQ. The CDR3 sequence is 18 residues long. V is TRBV4-2 and J is TRBJ2-7; 13 nucleotides match TRBD2. The source material was CD4+ or CD8+ T cells sorted from blood, sampled in a trial of the OX40 agonist ivuxolimab. This clonotype originated in an adult with an advanced solid tumor such as melanoma, head and neck, liver or kidney cancer. The CDR3 region has the DNA TGTGCCAGCAGCCAAGATATGGGACTAGCGGGAATCTCCTACGAGCAGTACTTC. It yields the protein CASSQDMGLAGISYEQYF.